This TCR beta chain emerged from a study of blood T cell repertoires in COVID-19. The overall study: Spain, Italy and the United States supplied samples that represented acute and convalescent COVID-19. PBMCs, B-cell-depleted T cells, or T cells were the source of the cDNA or gDNA that made up the material.

Using immunoSEQ multiplex PCR, the repertoire was profiled, and TCRdb retains in-frame clones only, with some absent. The sample consists of 130,000 to 150,000 clones, about 84% of them appearing once. The TCR was taken from a man between 60 and 75 years old with active or convalescent COVID-19. Sequenced material: peripheral blood.

As DNA, the CDR3 is TGTGCCAGCAGACGGATCGGGGGAGGGGGTAGGAACGAGCAGTACTTC. Amino acid sequence: CASRRIGGGGRNEQYF. The genes are TRBV27 and TRBJ2-7; maybe TRBD2 (7 bases). In germline, CDR1 is MNHEY, CDR2 SMNVEV (reference sequence). V shed 6 bases and J shed 5 bases, with 23 bases lying between them. The CDR3 has 16 amino acids.